This paragraph reports one TCR beta chain. Its antigen is currently unknown. Clinical symptoms, serum thyroxine and TRAb, thyroid ultrasound and orbital computed tomography were used for the diagnoses. This sample is drawn from a study of T cells in Graves' hyperthyroidism and ophthalmopathy. CDR3 length: 15 residues. Trimming cost V 4 bases and J 3 bases; bases outside gene matches: 10. The V gene's germline CDR1 is SGHRS and CDR2 YFSETQ. Regarding the study as a whole: Most clonotypes that expanded in the thyroid above 0.001 also showed up in blood. A median 6.5 months before onset, the model predicted ophthalmopathy.

TCR beta CDR3 regions were amplified from RNA transcripts. The study used the HTBI primer set for a first-round RT-PCR of the TCR CDR3. In TCRdb, the multiplex PCR reads were re-called with MiXCR into one record per CDR3 protein. The data show 480,000 or so distinct CDR3 sequences, 40% to 50% seen once. The V and J genes are TRBV5-1 and TRBJ2-7, with 7 positions matching TRBD1. The sample was peripheral blood or thyroid tissue (not recorded which). This TCR came from an adult woman with Graves' disease, either hyperthyroidism or ophthalmopathy (not recorded which). This CDR3 reads CASSRPTDRSYEQYF. The DNA for the CDR3 is TGCGCCAGCAGCCGTCCCACGGACAGGAGCTACGAGCAGTACTTC.